This T cell receptor beta chain stems from a study of CD8 T cells in ankylosing spondylitis. V lost 0 bases, J lost 2 bases, and 0 bases stayed unmatched. CDR1 SGHRS and CDR2 YFSETQ come from the germline V gene. The CDR3 has 14 amino acids. TCRdb redid the calling of the 5' RACE reads with MiXCR, one entry per CDR3 protein. There are 200,000 to 300,000 distinct CDR3 sequences in the sample; roughly 8% occur only once, and more than 4.5% lies in the top ten. This clonotype appeared many times. The sequencing sample was made of blood, either unsorted or a sorted T cell fraction (not recorded which). The TCR comes from a female donor with ankylosing spondylitis or in good health (not recorded which). The chain joins TRBV5-1 to TRBJ2-7; 9 bases map to TRBD1. The CDR3 loop is CASSLGDRAYEQYF. CDR3 coding DNA: TGCGCCAGCAGCTTGGGGGACAGGGCCTACGAGCAGTACTTC.